These T cell receptor beta chains were read from a single sample in a study of T cell changes during pregnancy in multiple sclerosis. Libraries were prepared by immunoSEQ multiplex PCR; TCRdb keeps only in-frame clonotypes and omits some of them. The sample consists of roughly 64,000 clones, roughly 93% of them appearing once. The sample here was peripheral blood, taken in the second trimester of pregnancy. Receptors were obtained from a female donor with multiple sclerosis, enrolled in a pregnancy study. The CDR3 runs from the conserved cysteine through the conserved F or W. The order of the fields is J gene, clone size, V gene, D gene, CDR3 protein, CDR3 DNA. D genes are given only for firm matches. The size entry is marked missing in some rows and otherwise reads once, few, many or a size class.

TRBJ2-1 | - | TRBV9 | - | CASSVAGPVYNEQFF | TGTGCCAGCAGCGTAGCTGGCCCCGTCTACAATGAGCAGTTCTTC
TRBJ2-3 | - | TRBV29-1 | TRBD2 | CSVEGGYGGGPTDTQYF | TGCAGCGTTGAAGGGGGGTACGGCGGGGGACCCACAGATACGCAGTATTTT
TRBJ2-7 | - | TRBV28 | - | CASSHLGGGTYEQYF | TGTGCCAGCAGTCACTTAGGGGGGGGAACCTACGAGCAGTACTTC
TRBJ2-7 | - | TRBV28 | TRBD1 | CASSSSGTGSSYEQYF | TGTGCCAGCAGTTCCTCCGGGACAGGGAGCTCCTACGAGCAGTACTTC
TRBJ1-2 | - | TRBV18 | TRBD1 | CASSTRTGDYGYTF | TGTGCCAGCTCAACTCGGACAGGGGATTATGGCTACACCTTC
TRBJ2-3 | - | TRBV5-4 | TRBD1 | CASSLGRTGSITDTQYF | TGTGCCAGCAGCTTAGGTCGGACAGGGAGCATCACAGATACGCAGTATTTT
TRBJ1-5 | - | TRBV4-1 | - | CASSQDRGNGPQHF | TGCGCCAGCAGCCAAGATAGAGGGAATGGGCCCCAGCATTTT
TRBJ1-1 | - | TRBV2 | - | CASSEGTATFF | TGTGCCAGCAGTGAAGGGACAGCGACTTTCTTT
TRBJ2-7 | - | TRBV7-2 | - | CASGNAWAEQYF | TGTGCCAGCGGAAACGCCTGGGCCGAGCAGTACTTC
TRBJ1-2 | - | TRBV7-2 | TRBD1 | CASSLTGRVYGYTF | TGTGCCAGCAGCTTGACAGGGCGGGTCTATGGCTACACCTTC
TRBJ1-5 | few | TRBV29-1 | TRBD1 | CSVEVDRGGPQHF | TGCAGCGTTGAAGTCGACAGGGGAGGGCCCCAGCATTTT
TRBJ1-2 | - | TRBV4-1 | TRBD1 | CASSQGPGDSPGYTF | TGCGCCAGCAGCCAAGGGCCGGGGGACAGCCCTGGCTACACCTTC
TRBJ1-2 | - | TRBV13 | - | CASTSGQGFYGYTF | TGTGCCAGCACATCAGGCCAGGGGTTCTATGGCTACACCTTC
TRBJ1-5 | - | TRBV7-8 | - | CASSLGRRSTTPQPQHF | TGTGCCAGCAGCTTAGGGCGGCGGAGCACTACACCACAGCCCCAGCATTTT
TRBJ1-1 | - | TRBV7-9 | TRBD1 | CASSLYRGTEAFF | TGTGCCAGCAGCTTATACAGGGGCACTGAAGCTTTCTTT
TRBJ2-7 | - | TRBV5-4 | TRBD1 | CASSLGQGDYEQYF | TGTGCCAGCAGCTTGGGACAGGGAGACTACGAGCAGTACTTC
TRBJ2-7 | - | TRBV28 | - | CASSFGLSSYEQYF | TGTGCCAGCAGTTTCGGTCTCTCCTCCTACGAGCAGTACTTC
TRBJ2-7 | - | TRBV2 | TRBD1 | CASARGPPEQYF | TGTGCCAGCGCTAGGGGGCCCCCCGAGCAGTACTTC
TRBJ1-6 | - | TRBV6-1 | TRBD1 | CASSGTPRDRVSLHF | TGTGCCAGCAGTGGAACCCCTCGGGACAGGGTTTCCCTCCACTTT
TRBJ1-1 | - | TRBV4-3 | TRBD1 | CASSQLMGGDRVLILAEAFF | TGCGCCAGCAGCCAGCTCATGGGCGGGGACAGGGTGTTGATATTGGCTGAAGCTTTCTTT
TRBJ2-5 | - | TRBV7-9 | - | CASSHRVWETQYF | TGTGCCAGCAGCCACAGGGTTTGGGAGACCCAGTACTTC
TRBJ2-5 | - | TRBV19 | - | CASSINAGALGETQYF | TGTGCCAGTAGTATAAACGCGGGGGCCCTCGGGGAGACCCAGTACTTC
TRBJ1-3 | - | TRBV2 | - | CASSSDSPGWGNTIYF | TGTGCCAGCAGTTCCGACTCTCCTGGTTGGGGAAACACCATATATTTT
TRBJ2-4 | - | TRBV19 | - | CASSIGGLAKNIQYF | TGTGCCAGTAGTATTGGAGGACTAGCCAAAAACATTCAGTACTTC
TRBJ2-1 | - | TRBV27 | - | CASRLRESYNEQFF | TGTGCCAGCAGATTACGGGAATCGTACAATGAGCAGTTCTTC
TRBJ1-1 | once | TRBV10-1 | - | CASSDMPNSPNTEAFF | TGCGCCAGCAGTGATATGCCAAACAGCCCGAACACTGAAGCTTTCTTT
TRBJ2-1 | - | TRBV7-9 | TRBD2 | CASSLGTSGGAYNEQFF | TGTGCCAGCAGCTTAGGGACTAGCGGGGGGGCTTACAATGAGCAGTTCTTC
TRBJ1-2 | - | TRBV19 | TRBD1 | CASSTRQGGIANYGYTF | TGTGCCAGTAGTACCCGACAGGGTGGGATTGCTAACTATGGCTACACCTTC
TRBJ2-5 | - | TRBV2 | - | CASSKDTEETQYF | TGTGCCAGCAGTAAGGACACTGAAGAGACCCAGTACTTC
TRBJ2-5 | once | TRBV9 | - | CASSAEPRGGETQYF | TGTGCCAGCAGCGCCGAGCCTAGAGGGGGAGAGACCCAGTACTTC
TRBJ2-7 | - | TRBV7-9 | - | CASSLGVLRGKYSGEQYF | TGTGCCAGCAGCTTAGGCGTCCTACGGGGGAAATATTCAGGGGAGCAGTACTTC
TRBJ1-1 | - | TRBV7-8 | - | CASSLVFRNTEAFF | TGTGCCAGCAGCTTAGTGTTCCGTAACACTGAAGCTTTCTTT